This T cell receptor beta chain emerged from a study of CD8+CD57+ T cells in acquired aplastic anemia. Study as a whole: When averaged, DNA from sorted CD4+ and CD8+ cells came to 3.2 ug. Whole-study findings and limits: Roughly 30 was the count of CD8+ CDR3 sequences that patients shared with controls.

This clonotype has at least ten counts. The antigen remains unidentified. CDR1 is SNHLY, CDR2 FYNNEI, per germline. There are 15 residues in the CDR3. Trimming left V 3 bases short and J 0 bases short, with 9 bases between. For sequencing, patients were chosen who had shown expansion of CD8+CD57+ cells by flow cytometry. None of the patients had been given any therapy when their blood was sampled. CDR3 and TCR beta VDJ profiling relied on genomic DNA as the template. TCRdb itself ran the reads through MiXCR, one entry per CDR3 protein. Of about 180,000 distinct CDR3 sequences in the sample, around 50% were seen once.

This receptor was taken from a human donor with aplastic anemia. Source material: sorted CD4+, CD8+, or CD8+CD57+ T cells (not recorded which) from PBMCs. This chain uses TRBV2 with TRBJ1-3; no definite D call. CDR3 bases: TGTGCCAGCAGTGAGGAAGGCCTCTCTGGAAACACCATATATTTT. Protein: CASSEEGLSGNTIYF.